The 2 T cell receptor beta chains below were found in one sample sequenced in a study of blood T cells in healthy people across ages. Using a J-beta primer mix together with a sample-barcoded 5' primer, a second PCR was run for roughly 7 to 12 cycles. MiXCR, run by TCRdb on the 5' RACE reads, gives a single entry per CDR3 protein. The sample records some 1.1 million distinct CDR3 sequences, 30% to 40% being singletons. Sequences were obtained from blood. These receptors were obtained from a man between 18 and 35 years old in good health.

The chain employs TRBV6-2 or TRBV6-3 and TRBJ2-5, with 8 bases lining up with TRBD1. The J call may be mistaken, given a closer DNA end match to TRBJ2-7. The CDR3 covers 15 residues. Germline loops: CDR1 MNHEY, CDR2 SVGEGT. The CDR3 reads CASRTPAGGFYEQYF. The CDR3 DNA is TGTGCCAGCAGAACCCCGGCAGGGGGCTTCTACGAGCAGTACTTC.

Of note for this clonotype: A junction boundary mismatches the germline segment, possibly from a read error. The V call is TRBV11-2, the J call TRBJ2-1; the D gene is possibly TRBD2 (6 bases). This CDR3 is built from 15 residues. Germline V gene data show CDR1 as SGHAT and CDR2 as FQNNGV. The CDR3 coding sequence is TGTGTCAGCAGCTCGCGACTGGGGACGGAGGGTGAGCAGTTCTTC. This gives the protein CVSSSRLGTEGEQFF.